The T cell receptor beta chain under discussion was sequenced for a study of blood T cell repertoires in COVID-19. Per germline, CDR1 SGHDN and CDR2 FVKESK. The CDR3 has 14 amino acids. V was shortened by 4 bases and J by 9 bases, with 13 bases between the two germline ends. Assay used: immunoSEQ multiplex PCR; TCRdb lists only in-frame clones, some missing. The sample yields roughly 200,000 clones, about 85% seen once. The clonotype comes from a woman under 40 with active or convalescent COVID-19. The sample consisted of peripheral blood. The chain has TRBV14 and TRBJ1-6, with TRBD1 as a possible D gene (5 bases). In DNA, the CDR3 is TGTGCCAGCAGCCCGACAGCTATAGGTTCACCCCTCCACTTT. Amino acid sequence: CASSPTAIGSPLHF. Using reference TRBV14 and TRBJ1-6 for the parts outside the CDR3, the full variable domain is EAGVTQFPSHSVIEKGQTVTLRCDPISGHDNLYWYRRVMGKEIKFLLHFVKESKQDESGMPNNRFLAERTGGTYSTLKVQPAELEDSGVYFCASSPTAIGSPLHFGNGTRLTVT.